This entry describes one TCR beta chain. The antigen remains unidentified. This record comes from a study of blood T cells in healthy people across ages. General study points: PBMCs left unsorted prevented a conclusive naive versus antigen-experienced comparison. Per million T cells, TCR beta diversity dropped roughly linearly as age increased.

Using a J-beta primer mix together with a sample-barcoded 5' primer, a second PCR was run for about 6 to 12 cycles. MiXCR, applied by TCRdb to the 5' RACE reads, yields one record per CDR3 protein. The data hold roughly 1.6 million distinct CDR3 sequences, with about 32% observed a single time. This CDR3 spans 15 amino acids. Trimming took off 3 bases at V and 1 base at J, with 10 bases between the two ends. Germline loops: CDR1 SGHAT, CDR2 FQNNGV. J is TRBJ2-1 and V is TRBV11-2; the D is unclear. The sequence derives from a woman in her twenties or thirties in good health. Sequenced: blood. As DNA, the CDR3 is TGTGCCAGCAGCTTGTGGACGGTATCCTACAATGAGCAGTTCTTC. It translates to CASSLWTVSYNEQFF.